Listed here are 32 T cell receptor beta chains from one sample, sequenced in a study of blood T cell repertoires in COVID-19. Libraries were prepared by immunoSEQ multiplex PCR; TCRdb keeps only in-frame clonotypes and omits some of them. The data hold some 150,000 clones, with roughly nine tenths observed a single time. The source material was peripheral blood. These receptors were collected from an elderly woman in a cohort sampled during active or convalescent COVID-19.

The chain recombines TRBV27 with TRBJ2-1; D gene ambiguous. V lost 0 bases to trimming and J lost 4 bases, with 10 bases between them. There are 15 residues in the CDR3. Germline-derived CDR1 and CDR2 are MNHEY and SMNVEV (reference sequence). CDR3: CASSLSSRGYNEQFF. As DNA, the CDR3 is TGTGCCAGCAGTTTATCGTCGAGAGGATACAATGAGCAGTTCTTC.

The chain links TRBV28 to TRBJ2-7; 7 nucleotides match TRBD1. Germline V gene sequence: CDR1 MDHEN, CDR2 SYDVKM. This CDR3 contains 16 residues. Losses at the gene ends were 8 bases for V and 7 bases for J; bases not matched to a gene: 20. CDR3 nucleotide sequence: TGTGCCAGCTTTGAAAAGGGGGCATCGACCTTTGTGGAGCAGTACTTC. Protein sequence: CASFEKGASTFVEQYF.

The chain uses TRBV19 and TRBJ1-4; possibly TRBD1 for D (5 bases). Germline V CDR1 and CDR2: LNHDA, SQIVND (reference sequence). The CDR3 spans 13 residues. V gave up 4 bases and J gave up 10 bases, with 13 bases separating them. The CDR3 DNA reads TGTGCCAGTAGTAAAGGGGCGCTTGGAAAACTGTTTTTT. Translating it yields CASSKGALGKLFF. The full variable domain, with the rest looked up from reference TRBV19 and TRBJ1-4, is DGGITQSPKYLFRKEGQNVTLSCEQNLNHDAMYWYRQDPGQGLRLIYYSQIVNDFQKGDIAEGYSVSREKKESFPLTVTSAQKNPTAFYLCASSKGALGKLFFGSGTQLSVL.

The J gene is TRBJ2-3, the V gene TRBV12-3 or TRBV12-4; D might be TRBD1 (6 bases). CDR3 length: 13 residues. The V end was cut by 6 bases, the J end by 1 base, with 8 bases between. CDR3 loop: CASSRTGTDTQYF. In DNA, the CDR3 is TGTGCCAGCAGCCGGACAGGCACAGATACGCAGTATTTT.

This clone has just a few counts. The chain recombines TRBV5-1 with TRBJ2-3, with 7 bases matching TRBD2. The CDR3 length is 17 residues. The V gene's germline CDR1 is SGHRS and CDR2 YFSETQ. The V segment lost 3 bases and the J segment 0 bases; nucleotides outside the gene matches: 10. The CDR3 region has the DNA TGCGCCAGCAGCTCCGCTTTTGGCGGGGGTAGCACAGATACGCAGTATTTT. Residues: CASSSAFGGGSTDTQYF.

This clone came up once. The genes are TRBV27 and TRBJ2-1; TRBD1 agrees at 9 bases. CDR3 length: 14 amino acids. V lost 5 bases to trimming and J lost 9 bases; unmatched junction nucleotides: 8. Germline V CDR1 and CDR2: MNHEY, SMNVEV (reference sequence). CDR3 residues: CASSDGTGYIEQFF. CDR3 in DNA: TGTGCCAGCAGTGACGGGACAGGGTATATTGAGCAGTTCTTC.

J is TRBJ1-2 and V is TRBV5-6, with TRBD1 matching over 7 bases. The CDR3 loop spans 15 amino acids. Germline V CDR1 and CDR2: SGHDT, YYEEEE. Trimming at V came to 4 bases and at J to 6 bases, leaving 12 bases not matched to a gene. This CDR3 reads CASSVDRTYDDGYTF. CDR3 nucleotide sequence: TGTGCCAGCAGCGTGGACAGGACCTATGATGATGGCTACACCTTC.

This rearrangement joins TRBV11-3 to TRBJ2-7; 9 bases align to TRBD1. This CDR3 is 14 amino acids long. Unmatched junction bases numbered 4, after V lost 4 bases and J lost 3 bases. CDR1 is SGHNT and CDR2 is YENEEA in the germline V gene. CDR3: CASSYGTGIYEQYF. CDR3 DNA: TGTGCCAGCAGCTACGGGACAGGGATCTACGAGCAGTACTTC.

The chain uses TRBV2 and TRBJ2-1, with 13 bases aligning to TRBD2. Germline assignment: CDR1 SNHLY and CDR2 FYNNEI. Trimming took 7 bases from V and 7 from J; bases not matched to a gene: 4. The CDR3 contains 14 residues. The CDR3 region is CASIGTSGKNEQFF. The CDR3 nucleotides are TGTGCCAGCATAGGGACTAGCGGGAAAAATGAGCAGTTCTTC.

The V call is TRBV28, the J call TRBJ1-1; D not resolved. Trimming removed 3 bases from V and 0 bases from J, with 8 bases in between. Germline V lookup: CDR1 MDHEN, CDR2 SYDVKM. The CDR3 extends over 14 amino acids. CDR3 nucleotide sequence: TGTGCCAGCAGTTTGGGAGGGCTGAACACTGAAGCTTTCTTT. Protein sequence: CASSLGGLNTEAFF. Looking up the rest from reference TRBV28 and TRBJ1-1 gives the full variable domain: DVKVTQSSRYLVKRTGEKVFLECVQDMDHENMFWYRQDPGLGLRLIYFSYDVKMKEKGDIPEGYSVSREKKERFSLILESASTNQTSMYLCASSLGGLNTEAFFGQGTRLTVV.

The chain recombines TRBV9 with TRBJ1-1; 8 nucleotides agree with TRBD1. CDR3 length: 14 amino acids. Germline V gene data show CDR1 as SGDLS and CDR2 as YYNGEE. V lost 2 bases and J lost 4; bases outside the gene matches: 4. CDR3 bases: TGTGCCAGCAGCGTGACAGGGGTTGGCACTGAAGCTTTCTTT. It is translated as CASSVTGVGTEAFF.

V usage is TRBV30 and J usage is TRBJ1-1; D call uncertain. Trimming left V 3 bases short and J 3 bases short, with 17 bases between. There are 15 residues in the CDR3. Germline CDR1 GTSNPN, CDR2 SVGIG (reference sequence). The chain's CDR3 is CAWREGDLHYTEAFF. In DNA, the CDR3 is TGTGCCTGGAGGGAGGGAGACTTGCACTACACTGAAGCTTTCTTT. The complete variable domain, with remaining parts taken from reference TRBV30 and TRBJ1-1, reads SQTIHQWPATLVQPVGSPLSLECTVEGTSNPNLYWYRQAAGRGLQLLFYSVGIGQISSEVPQNLSASRPQDRQFILSSKKLLLSDSGFYLCAWREGDLHYTEAFFGQGTRLTVV.

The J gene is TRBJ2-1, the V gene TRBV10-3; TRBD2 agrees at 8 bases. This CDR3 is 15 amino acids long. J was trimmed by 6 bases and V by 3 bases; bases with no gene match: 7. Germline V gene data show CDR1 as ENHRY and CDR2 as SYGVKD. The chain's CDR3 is CAISDWTSKINEQFF. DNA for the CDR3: TGTGCCATCAGTGACTGGACTAGCAAGATCAATGAGCAGTTCTTC.

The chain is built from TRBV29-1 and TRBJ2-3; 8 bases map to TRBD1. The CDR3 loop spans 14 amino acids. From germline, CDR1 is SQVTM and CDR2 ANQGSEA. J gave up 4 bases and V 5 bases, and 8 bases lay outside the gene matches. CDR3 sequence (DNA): TGCAGCGTTTCAGGGACAGGAGAGGCAGATACGCAGTATTTT. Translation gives CSVSGTGEADTQYF.

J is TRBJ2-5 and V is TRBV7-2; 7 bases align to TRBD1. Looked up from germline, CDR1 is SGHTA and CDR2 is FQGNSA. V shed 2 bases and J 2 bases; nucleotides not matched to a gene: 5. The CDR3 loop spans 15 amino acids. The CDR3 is CASSLLWGQQETQYF. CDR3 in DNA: TGTGCCAGCAGCTTATTGTGGGGACAGCAAGAGACCCAGTACTTC.

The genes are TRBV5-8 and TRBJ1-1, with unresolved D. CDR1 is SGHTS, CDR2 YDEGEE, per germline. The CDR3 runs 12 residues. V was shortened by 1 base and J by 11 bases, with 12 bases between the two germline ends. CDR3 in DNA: TGTGCCAGCAGCTTGTTGGAGGGAAGCGCTTTCTTT. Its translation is CASSLLEGSAFF.

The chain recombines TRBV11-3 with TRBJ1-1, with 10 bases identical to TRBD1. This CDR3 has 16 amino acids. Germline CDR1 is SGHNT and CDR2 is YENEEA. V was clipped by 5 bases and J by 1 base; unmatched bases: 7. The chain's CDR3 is CASSVDRGLRNTEAFF. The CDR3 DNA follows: TGTGCCAGCAGCGTCGACAGGGGGCTCCGGAACACTGAAGCTTTCTTT.

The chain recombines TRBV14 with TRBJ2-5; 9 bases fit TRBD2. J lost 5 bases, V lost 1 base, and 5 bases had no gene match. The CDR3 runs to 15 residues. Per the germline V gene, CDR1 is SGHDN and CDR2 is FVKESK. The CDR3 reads CASSQAAGGMETQYF. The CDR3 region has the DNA TGTGCCAGCAGCCAAGCAGCGGGAGGAATGGAGACCCAGTACTTC.

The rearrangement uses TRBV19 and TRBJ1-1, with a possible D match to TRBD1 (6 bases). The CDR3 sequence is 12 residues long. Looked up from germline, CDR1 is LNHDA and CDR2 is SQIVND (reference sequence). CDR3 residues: CAAGTLNTEAFF. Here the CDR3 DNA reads TGTGCGGCTGGGACATTGAACACTGAAGCTTTCTTT.

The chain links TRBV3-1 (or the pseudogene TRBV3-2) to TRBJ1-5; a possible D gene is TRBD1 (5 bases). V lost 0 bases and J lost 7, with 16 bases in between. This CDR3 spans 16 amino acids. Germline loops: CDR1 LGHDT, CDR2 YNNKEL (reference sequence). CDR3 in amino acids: CASSQESGRGGQPQHF. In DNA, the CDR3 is TGTGCCAGCAGCCAAGAATCTGGGAGGGGAGGCCAGCCCCAGCATTTT.

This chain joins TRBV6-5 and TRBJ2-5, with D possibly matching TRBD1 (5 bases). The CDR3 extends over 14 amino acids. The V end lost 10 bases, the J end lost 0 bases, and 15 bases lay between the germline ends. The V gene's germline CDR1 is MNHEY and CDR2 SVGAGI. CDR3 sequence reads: CAISRRGYQETQYF. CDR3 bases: TGTGCCATCTCAAGAAGGGGTTACCAAGAGACCCAGTACTTC.

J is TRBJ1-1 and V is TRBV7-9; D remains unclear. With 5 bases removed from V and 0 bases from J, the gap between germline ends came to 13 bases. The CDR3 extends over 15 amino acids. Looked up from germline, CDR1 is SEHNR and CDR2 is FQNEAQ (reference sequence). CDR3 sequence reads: CASSEKRIMNTEAFF. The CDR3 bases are TGTGCCAGCAGCGAGAAACGAATTATGAACACTGAAGCTTTCTTT.

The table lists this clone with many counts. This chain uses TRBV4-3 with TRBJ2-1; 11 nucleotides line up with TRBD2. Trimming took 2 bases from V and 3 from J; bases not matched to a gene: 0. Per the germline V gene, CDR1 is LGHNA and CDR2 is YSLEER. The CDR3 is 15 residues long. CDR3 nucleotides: TGCGCCAGCAGCCAAACTAGCGGGGGCTACAATGAGCAGTTCTTC. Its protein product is CASSQTSGGYNEQFF.

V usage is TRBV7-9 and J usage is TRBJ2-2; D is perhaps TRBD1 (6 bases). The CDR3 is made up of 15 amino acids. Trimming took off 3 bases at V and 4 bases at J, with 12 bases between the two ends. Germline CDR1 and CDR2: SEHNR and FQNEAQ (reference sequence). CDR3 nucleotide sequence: TGTGCCAGCAGCTTGACAGGCAACCCCACCGGGGAGCTGTTTTTT. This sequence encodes CASSLTGNPTGELFF.

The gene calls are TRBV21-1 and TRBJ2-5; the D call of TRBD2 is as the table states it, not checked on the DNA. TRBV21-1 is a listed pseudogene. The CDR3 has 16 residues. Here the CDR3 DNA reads TGTGCCAGCAGCAAAGGGGGCCCTTGGGGGGAAGAGACCCAGTACTTC. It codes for CASSKGGPWGEETQYF.

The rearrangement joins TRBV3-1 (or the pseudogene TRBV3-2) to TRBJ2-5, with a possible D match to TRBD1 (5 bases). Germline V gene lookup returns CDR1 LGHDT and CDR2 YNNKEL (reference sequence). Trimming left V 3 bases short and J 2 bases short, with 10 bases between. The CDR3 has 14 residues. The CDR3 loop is CASSHPTEQETQYF. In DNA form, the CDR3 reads TGTGCCAGCAGCCACCCGACAGAGCAAGAGACCCAGTACTTC.

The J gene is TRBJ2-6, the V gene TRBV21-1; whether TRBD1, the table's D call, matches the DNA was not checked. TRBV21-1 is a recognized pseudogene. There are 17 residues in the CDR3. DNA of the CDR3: TGTGCCAGCAGCATCAGGGGGCCACTTTCTGGGGCCAACGTCCTGACTTTC. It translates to CASSIRGPLSGANVLTF.

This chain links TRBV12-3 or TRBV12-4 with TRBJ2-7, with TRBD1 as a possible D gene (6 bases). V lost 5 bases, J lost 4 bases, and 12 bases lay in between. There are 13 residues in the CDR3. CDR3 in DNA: TGTGCCAGCAGTGTTATAGGGGGATACGAGCAGTACTTC. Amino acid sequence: CASSVIGGYEQYF.

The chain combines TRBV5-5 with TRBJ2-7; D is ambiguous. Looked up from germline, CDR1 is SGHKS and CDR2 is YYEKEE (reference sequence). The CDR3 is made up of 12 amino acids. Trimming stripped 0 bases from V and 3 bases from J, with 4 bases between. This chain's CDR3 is CASSLEYYEQYF. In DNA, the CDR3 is TGTGCCAGCAGCTTGGAATACTACGAGCAGTACTTC.

Here the CDR3 DNA reads TGTGCCTGGAGTCTTTTCCCCGGACAGAGGGAAAAACTGTTTTTT. Translated, it gives CAWSLFPGQREKLFF. V is TRBV30 and J is TRBJ1-4, with D possibly being TRBD1 (6 bases). Per the germline V gene, CDR1 is GTSNPN and CDR2 is SVGIG (reference sequence). Trimming shortened V by 2 bases and J by 8 bases, and 18 bases separated the two germline ends. CDR3 size: 15 residues.

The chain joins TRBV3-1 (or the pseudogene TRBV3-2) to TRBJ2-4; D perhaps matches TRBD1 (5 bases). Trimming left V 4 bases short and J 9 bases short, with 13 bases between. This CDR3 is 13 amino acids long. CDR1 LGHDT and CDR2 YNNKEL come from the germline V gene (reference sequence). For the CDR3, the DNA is TGTGCCAGCAGCCGCGAACCTAGGGGCATTCAGTACTTC. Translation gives CASSREPRGIQYF.

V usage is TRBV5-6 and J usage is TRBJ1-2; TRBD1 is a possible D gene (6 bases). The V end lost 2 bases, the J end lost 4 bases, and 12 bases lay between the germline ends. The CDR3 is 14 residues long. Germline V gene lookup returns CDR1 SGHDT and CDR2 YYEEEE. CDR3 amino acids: CASSFGTYGYGYTF. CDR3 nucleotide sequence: TGTGCCAGCAGCTTCGGGACATATGGCTATGGCTACACCTTC. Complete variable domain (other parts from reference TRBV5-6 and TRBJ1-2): DAGVTQSPTHLIKTRGQQVTLRCSPKSGHDTVSWYQQALGQGPQFIFQYYEEEERQRGNFPDRFSGHQFPNYSSELNVNALLLGDSALYLCASSFGTYGYGYTFGSGTRLTVV.